The 19 T cell receptor beta chains presented below share a single source sample, sequenced in a study of identical twins. Via MiXCR, TCRdb re-called the 5' RACE reads, giving one row per CDR3 protein. Seen here are some 790,000 distinct CDR3 sequences, approximately 18% observed once, and the top ten hold around 14%. A further study also used this sample, focusing on T cells expressing NK-cell markers.

Sequences were obtained from PBMCs. Receptors were obtained from a woman between 18 and 30 years old in good health.

This clonotype was observed at least ten times. The J gene is TRBJ2-5, the V gene TRBV7-6; the D gene is possibly TRBD2 (5 bases). The V end was cut by 5 bases, the J end by 1 base, with 8 bases between. In germline, CDR1 is SGHVS, CDR2 FNYEAQ. This CDR3 spans 13 amino acids. The CDR3: CASSPDFQETQYF. CDR3 in DNA: TGTGCCAGCAGCCCGGACTTCCAAGAGACCCAGTACTTC.

This clonotype occurred a few times. This chain connects TRBV27 to TRBJ1-1; 8 bases are a match to TRBD1. Germline V gene sequence: CDR1 MNHEY, CDR2 SMNVEV (reference sequence). V lost 2 bases to trimming and J lost 0 bases; unmatched junction nucleotides: 8. CDR3 length equals 17 residues. CDR3 protein: CASSLMAQGGMNTEAFF. The CDR3 DNA reads as TGTGCCAGCAGTTTAATGGCACAGGGGGGTATGAACACTGAAGCTTTCTTT.

This clonotype appeared a few times. The V gene is TRBV7-9, the J gene TRBJ2-3, with D unresolved. Germline V gene lookup returns CDR1 SEHNR and CDR2 FQNEAQ (reference sequence). With 3 bases removed from V and 0 bases from J, the gap between germline ends came to 10 bases. The CDR3 contains 15 residues. The CDR3 nucleotides read TGTGCCAGCAGCTTTTCGGCAGCTAGCACAGATACGCAGTATTTT. Translation gives CASSFSAASTDTQYF.

This clonotype came up many times. J is TRBJ1-1 and V is TRBV7-2; D is perhaps TRBD1 (6 bases). CDR3 size: 14 residues. Trimming left V 4 bases short and J 1 base short, with 10 bases between. Germline lookup yields CDR1 SGHTA and CDR2 FQGNSA. Here the CDR3 DNA reads TGTGCCAGCAGCTGGGGGGCCGGGAACACTGAAGCTTTCTTT. This gives the protein CASSWGAGNTEAFF.

This clonotype appeared once. With a much larger clone just one base away, this may be a read error. This rearrangement joins TRBV6-5 to TRBJ2-1; TRBD1 aligns across 7 bases. This CDR3 spans 15 amino acids. CDR1 and CDR2 (germline): MNHEY, SVGAGI. The CDR3: CARSSHEDRVDEQFF. As DNA, the CDR3 is TGTGCCAGAAGTTCGCACGAAGACAGGGTGGATGAGCAGTTCTTC.

This clonotype was seen a handful of times. The chain combines TRBV4-2 with TRBJ2-7, with 8 bases identical to TRBD2. There are 16 residues in the CDR3. Germline assignment: CDR1 LGHNA and CDR2 YNFKEQ. V gave up 3 bases and J gave up 0 bases; unmatched junction bases: 7. In nucleotides, the CDR3 is TGTGCCAGCAGCCACGTCCCAGCGGGGGTCTCCTACGAGCAGTACTTC. This translates into CASSHVPAGVSYEQYF.

The chain joins TRBV11-1 to TRBJ2-5, with D unresolved. Trimming shortened V by 2 bases and J by 2 bases, and 21 bases separated the two germline ends. This CDR3 contains 18 residues. Germline values: CDR1 SGHAT, CDR2 FQDESV (reference sequence). CDR3 region: CASSLIAARPGLQETQYF. The CDR3 DNA reads TGTGCCAGCAGCTTAATCGCAGCGCGTCCAGGATTACAAGAGACCCAGTACTTC. The full variable domain, in which reference TRBV11-1 and TRBJ2-5 provide the parts outside the CDR3, is EAEVAQSPRYKITEKSQAVAFWCDPISGHATLYWYRQILGQGPELLVQFQDESVVDDSQLPKDRFSAERLKGVDSTLKIQPAELGDSAMYLCASSLIAARPGLQETQYFGPGTRLLVL.

The gene calls are TRBV7-9 and TRBJ2-7, with a weak D call TRBD2 (5 bases). The V and J ends lost 5 bases and 2 bases respectively, with 19 bases between them. Germline V gene data show CDR1 as SEHNR and CDR2 as FQNEAQ (reference sequence). The CDR3 sequence is 16 residues long. In DNA, the CDR3 is TGTGCCAGCAGCCCCAAAGTCATGCGGAGGCCCTACGAGCAGTACTTC. Translation gives CASSPKVMRRPYEQYF.

The sample holds a few counts of this clonotype. This chain links TRBV6-5 with TRBJ1-1, with unresolved D. The CDR3 sequence is 15 residues long. The V and J ends lost 2 bases and 4 bases respectively, with 14 bases between them. CDR1 and CDR2 (germline): MNHEY, SVGAGI. CDR3 protein: CASSYSIPESTEAFF. Written as DNA, the CDR3 is TGTGCCAGCAGTTACAGTATTCCAGAAAGCACTGAAGCTTTCTTT.

This clonotype was seen only a few times. The V gene is TRBV27, the J gene TRBJ1-4; no definite D call. This CDR3 has 13 residues. The germline V gene encodes CDR1 MNHEY and CDR2 SMNVEV (reference sequence). Trimming cost V 8 bases and J 8 bases, with 15 bases left between them. CDR3 DNA: TGTGCCAGCTCTTGGACCGACGGGGAAAAACTGTTTTTT. Translation: CASSWTDGEKLFF.

This clonotype occurred a few times. The chain employs TRBV6-1 and TRBJ1-6, with a tentative D call TRBD1 (6 bases). From germline, CDR1 is MNHNS and CDR2 SASEGT. This CDR3 region has 15 residues. V lost 6 bases and J lost 7, with 16 bases in between. This CDR3 reads CASSAPGQLNSPLHF. Written as DNA, the CDR3 is TGTGCCAGCAGCGCCCCCGGACAGCTAAATTCACCCCTCCACTTT.

This clonotype has a handful of counts. This chain connects TRBV20-1 to TRBJ2-7; the D is unclear. Per the germline V gene, CDR1 is DFQATT and CDR2 is SNEGSKA (reference sequence). V was cut by 1 base and J by 2 bases, with 12 bases left in between. The CDR3 loop spans 14 amino acids. In DNA form, the CDR3 reads TGCAGTGCTAGAGGGGCCAGATACGCCTACGAGCAGTACTTC. Translating gives CSARGARYAYEQYF.

The V gene is TRBV7-9, the J gene TRBJ2-1; 7 bases line up with TRBD2. With 7 bases clipped from V and 5 bases from J, the junction kept 11 bases outside the gene matches. Germline-derived CDR1 and CDR2 are SEHNR and FQNEAQ (reference sequence). This CDR3 spans 15 amino acids. CDR3 bases: TGTGCCAGCACGCGAGCGGGACCTGGCGACAATGAGCAGTTCTTC. The encoded protein is CASTRAGPGDNEQFF.

This clonotype came up many times. This chain joins TRBV2 and TRBJ1-5; D call uncertain. The V end lost 2 bases, the J end lost 4 bases, and 9 bases lay between the germline ends. The CDR3 runs to 14 residues. Per germline, CDR1 SNHLY and CDR2 FYNNEI. This CDR3 reads CASSESVWNQPQHF. The CDR3 bases are TGTGCCAGCAGTGAATCCGTATGGAATCAGCCCCAGCATTTT.

A few counts support this clonotype. The chain joins TRBV7-9 to TRBJ1-2; D is unclear. This CDR3 is 11 amino acids long. Germline loops: CDR1 SEHNR, CDR2 FQNEAQ (reference sequence). V lost 1 base to trimming and J lost 8 bases, with 5 bases between them. CDR3 sequence (DNA): TGTGCCAGCAGCTTAGATGAGGGCTACACCTTC. Residues: CASSLDEGYTF.

The V call is TRBV20-1, the J call TRBJ2-7, with D perhaps matching TRBD1 or TRBD2 (5 bases each). Germline-derived CDR1 and CDR2 are DFQATT and SNEGSKA (reference sequence). V dropped 5 bases and J dropped 7 bases, with 24 bases sitting between them. There are 15 residues in the CDR3. The CDR3 DNA reads as TGCAGTGCTCCAAATGCCGGGACCGGGGTGCGGGAGCAGTACTTC. This translates into CSAPNAGTGVREQYF.

The chain combines TRBV21-1 with TRBJ2-5. TRBV21-1 represents a pseudogene. The CDR3 length is 13 residues. CDR3 DNA sequence: TGTGCCAGCAGCAAAGTTCCTAGGGAGACCCAGTACTTC. Residues: CASSKVPRETQYF.

The rearrangement uses TRBV20-1 and TRBJ2-2, with 7 bases that match TRBD2. Trimming removed 4 bases from V and 4 bases from J; junction bases left unmatched: 6. Per germline, CDR1 DFQATT and CDR2 SNEGSKA (reference sequence). CDR3 length: 14 amino acids. CDR3 sequence reads: CSAKGLGGTGELFF. As DNA, the CDR3 is TGCAGTGCTAAAGGACTAGGTGGCACCGGGGAGCTGTTTTTT.

This clonotype has more than one count but fewer than ten. The rearrangement links TRBV11-2 to TRBJ1-1; D ambiguous. CDR1 is SGHAT and CDR2 is FQNNGV in the germline V gene. Trimming left V 4 bases short and J 1 base short, with 13 bases between. The CDR3 covers 15 residues. The CDR3 coding sequence is TGTGCCAGCAGCTCCGAGGAGGCGGCGAACACTGAAGCTTTCTTT. This translates into CASSSEEAANTEAFF.